Listed here are 11 T cell receptor beta chains from one sample, sequenced in a study of cytomegalovirus exposure and HLA in healthy donors. This PCR relied on a set of 60 Vbeta primers and 13 Jbeta primers. Sequencing used immunoSEQ multiplex PCR; TCRdb keeps in-frame clones, though not all of them. The sample yields some 150,000 clones, over 70% seen once. Sequencing used PBMCs. All receptors come from a man aged 25 to 40 in good health and CMV-seropositive.

V usage is TRBV5-1 and J usage is TRBJ2-2; D might be TRBD1 (5 bases). The CDR3 is 15 residues long. Germline V gene sequence: CDR1 SGHRS, CDR2 YFSETQ. The V gene lost 0 bases and the J gene lost 0 bases, with 6 bases spanning the gap. The DNA of the CDR3 is TGCGCCAGCAGCTTGGGACAGACGAACACCGGGGAGCTGTTTTTT. It specifies CASSLGQTNTGELFF.

This rearrangement joins TRBV27 to TRBJ2-7, with D maybe TRBD2 (6 bases). Trimming removed 6 bases at V and 0 bases at J, with 15 bases between. The CDR3 consists of 15 residues. Germline CDR1 is MNHEY and CDR2 is SMNVEV (reference sequence). The CDR3 nucleotides are TGTGCCAGCAGACGCGGTAGCGGTAGCTCCTACGAGCAGTACTTC. It is translated as CASRRGSGSSYEQYF.

The chain carries TRBV28 and TRBJ2-3; D ambiguous. Per germline, CDR1 MDHEN and CDR2 SYDVKM. Deletions cut 4 bases from V and 1 base from J, with 15 bases between. The CDR3 consists of 16 residues. The CDR3 reads CASSSPWSGGTDTQYF. CDR3 DNA: TGTGCCAGCAGTTCCCCGTGGTCTGGAGGCACAGATACGCAGTATTTT.

This clone has just a few counts. The rearrangement links TRBV5-1 to TRBJ2-1; 13 bases align to TRBD2. Germline V gene lookup returns CDR1 SGHRS and CDR2 YFSETQ. This CDR3 has 17 residues. V lost 4 bases to trimming and J lost 5 bases; unmatched junction nucleotides: 9. Here the CDR3 reads CASSRGTSGISDNEQFF. The CDR3 nucleotides read TGCGCCAGCAGCCGTGGGACTAGCGGGATTAGTGACAATGAGCAGTTCTTC.

This rearrangement joins TRBV7-9 to TRBJ1-2; D is unclear. In germline, CDR1 is SEHNR, CDR2 FQNEAQ (reference sequence). CDR3 length: 10 amino acids. The ends were cut back, 5 bases at V and 6 bases at J, with 4 bases in the middle. The DNA of the CDR3 is TGTGCCAGCAGCCCCGATGGCTACACCTTC. Residues: CASSPDGYTF.

The chain is built from TRBV7-7 and TRBJ1-1; weak D call: TRBD1 (6 bases). The CDR3 has 11 amino acids. Trimming cost V 7 bases and J 7 bases, with 10 bases left between them. Germline loops: CDR1 SSHAT, CDR2 FNYEAQ (reference sequence). CDR3 nucleotide sequence: TGTGCCAGCATCCAAGGGGGTGAAGCTTTCTTT. This gives the protein CASIQGGEAFF.

CDR3 protein: CASSPEGVGTDTQYF. The CDR3 region has the DNA TGTGCCAGCAGTCCCGAGGGAGTCGGCACAGATACGCAGTATTTT. The chain uses TRBV6-4 and TRBJ2-3; possible D gene TRBD2, 5 bases. The CDR3 has 15 residues. Deletions cut 5 bases from V and 1 base from J, with 13 bases between. The germline V gene encodes CDR1 MRHNA and CDR2 SNTAGT.

This clone was counted once. The CDR3 loop is CASSPLTGISGNTIYF. In DNA form, the CDR3 reads TGTGCCAGCAGCCCGTTAACAGGGATCTCTGGAAACACCATATATTTT. The gene calls are TRBV6-6 and TRBJ1-3; D may be TRBD1 (6 bases). Trimming shortened V by 6 bases and J by 0 bases, and 15 bases separated the two germline ends. This CDR3 has 16 residues. CDR1 is MNHNY, CDR2 SVGAGI, per germline (reference sequence).

The chain employs TRBV4-1 and TRBJ1-3; D may be TRBD1 (5 bases). Trimming removed 0 bases at V and 7 bases at J, with 16 bases between. CDR1 is MGHRA and CDR2 is YSYEKL in the germline V gene. The CDR3 length is 16 residues. CDR3 residues: CASSQEWVSGGNTIYF. In DNA, the CDR3 is TGCGCCAGCAGCCAAGAATGGGTCAGCGGGGGGAACACCATATATTTT.

As regards this clone: At one of its ends the junction is not consistent with the germline gene, which may arise from a read error. The chain combines TRBV7-9 with TRBJ2-6, with a weak D call TRBD1 (5 bases). From germline, CDR1 is SEHNR and CDR2 FQNEAQ (reference sequence). CDR3 length: 13 residues. In DNA, the CDR3 is TGTGCCAGCACCCAGAGTGGGGCCAACGGCCTGACTTTC. Its translation: CASTQSGANGLTF.

Written as DNA, the CDR3 is TGTGCCAGCAGTCCCCCCGGACTAGCGGGGGGCTACGAGCAGTACTTC. This gives the protein CASSPPGLAGGYEQYF. The chain employs TRBV28 and TRBJ2-7, with 14 bases fitting TRBD2. Germline-derived CDR1 and CDR2 are MDHEN and SYDVKM. V lost 5 bases and J lost 3; bases outside the gene matches: 6. The CDR3 consists of 16 residues.